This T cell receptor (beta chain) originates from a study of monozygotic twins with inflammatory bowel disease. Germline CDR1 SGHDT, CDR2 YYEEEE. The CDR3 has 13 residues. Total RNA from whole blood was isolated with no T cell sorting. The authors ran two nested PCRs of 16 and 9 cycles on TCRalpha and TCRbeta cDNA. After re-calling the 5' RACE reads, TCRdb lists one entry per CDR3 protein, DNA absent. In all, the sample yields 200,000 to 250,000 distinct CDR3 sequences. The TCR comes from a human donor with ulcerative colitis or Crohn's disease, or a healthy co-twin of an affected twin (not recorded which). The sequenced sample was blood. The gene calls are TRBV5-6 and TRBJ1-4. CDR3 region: CASSLVEGEKLFF.